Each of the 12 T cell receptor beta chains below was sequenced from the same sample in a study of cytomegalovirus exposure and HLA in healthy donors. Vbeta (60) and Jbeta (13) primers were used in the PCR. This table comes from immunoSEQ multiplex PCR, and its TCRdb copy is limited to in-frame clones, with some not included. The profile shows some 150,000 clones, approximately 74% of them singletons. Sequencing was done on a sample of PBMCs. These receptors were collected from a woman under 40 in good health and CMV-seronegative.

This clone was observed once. The CDR3 here is CASRSGTGYGNTIYF. The CDR3 DNA reads TGTGCCAGCAGATCCGGGACAGGGTACGGAAACACCATATATTTT. The rearrangement links TRBV28 to TRBJ1-3; 9 bases match TRBD1. The V gene end was trimmed by 6 bases and the J gene end by 4 bases; junction bases not matched to a gene: 7. The CDR3 is made up of 15 amino acids. Germline V gene lookup returns CDR1 MDHEN and CDR2 SYDVKM.

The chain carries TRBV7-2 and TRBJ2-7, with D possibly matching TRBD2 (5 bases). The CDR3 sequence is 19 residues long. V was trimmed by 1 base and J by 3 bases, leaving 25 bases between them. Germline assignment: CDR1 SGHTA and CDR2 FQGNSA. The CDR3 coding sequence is TGTGCCAGCAGCTTAGTCGCCCCCTCAGGACTTATTTCGCACTACGAGCAGTACTTC. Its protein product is CASSLVAPSGLISHYEQYF. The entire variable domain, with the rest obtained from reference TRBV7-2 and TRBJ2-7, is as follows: GAGVSQSPSNKVTEKGKDVELRCDPISGHTALYWYRQSLGQGLEFLIYFQGNSAPDKSGLPSDRFSAERTGGSVSTLTIQRTQQEDSAVYLCASSLVAPSGLISHYEQYFGPGTRLTVT.

The CDR3 loop is CASSGPGTGFLPYEQYF. The CDR3, as DNA: TGTGCCAGCAGTGGTCCCGGGACAGGGTTTCTTCCCTACGAGCAGTACTTC. The chain carries TRBV28 and TRBJ2-7, with 9 positions matching TRBD1. The length of the CDR3 is 17 residues. V dropped 5 bases and J dropped 2; count of bases not matched to a gene: 13. Germline V gene sequence: CDR1 MDHEN, CDR2 SYDVKM. Full variable domain (missing parts from reference TRBV28 and TRBJ2-7): DVKVTQSSRYLVKRTGEKVFLECVQDMDHENMFWYRQDPGLGLRLIYFSYDVKMKEKGDIPEGYSVSREKKERFSLILESASTNQTSMYLCASSGPGTGFLPYEQYFGPGTRLTVT.

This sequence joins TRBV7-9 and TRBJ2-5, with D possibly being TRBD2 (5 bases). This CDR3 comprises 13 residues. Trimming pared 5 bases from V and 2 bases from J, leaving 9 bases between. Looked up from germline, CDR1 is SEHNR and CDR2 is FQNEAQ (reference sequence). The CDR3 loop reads CASSEEVQETQYF. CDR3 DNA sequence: TGTGCCAGCAGCGAGGAGGTACAAGAGACCCAGTACTTC. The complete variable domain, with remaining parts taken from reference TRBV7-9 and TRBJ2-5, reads DTGVSQNPRHKITKRGQNVTFRCDPISEHNRLYWYRQTLGQGPEFLTYFQNEAQLEKSRLLSDRFSAERPKGSFSTLEIQRTEQGDSAMYLCASSEEVQETQYFGPGTRLLVL.

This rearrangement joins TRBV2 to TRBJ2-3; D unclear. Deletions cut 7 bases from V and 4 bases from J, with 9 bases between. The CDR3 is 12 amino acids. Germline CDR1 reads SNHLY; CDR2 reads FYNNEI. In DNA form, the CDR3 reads TGTGCCAGCATTCGTATTTCAGATACGCAGTATTTT. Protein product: CASIRISDTQYF.

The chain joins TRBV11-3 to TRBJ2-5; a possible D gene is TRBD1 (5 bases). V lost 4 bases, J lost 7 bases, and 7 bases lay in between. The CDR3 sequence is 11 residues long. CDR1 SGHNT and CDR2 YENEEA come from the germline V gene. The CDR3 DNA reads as TGTGCCAGCAGCTCAACAGGGACCCAGTACTTC. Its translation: CASSSTGTQYF.

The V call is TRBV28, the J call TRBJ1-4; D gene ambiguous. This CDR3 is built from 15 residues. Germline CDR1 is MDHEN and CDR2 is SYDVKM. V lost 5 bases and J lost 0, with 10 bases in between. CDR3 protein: CASSPPQATNEKLFF. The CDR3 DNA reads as TGTGCCAGCAGTCCCCCCCAGGCAACTAATGAAAAACTGTTTTTT.

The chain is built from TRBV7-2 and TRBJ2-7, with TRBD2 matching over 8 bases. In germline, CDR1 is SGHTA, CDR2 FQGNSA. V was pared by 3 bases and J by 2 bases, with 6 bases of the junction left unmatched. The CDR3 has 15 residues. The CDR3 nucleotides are TGTGCCAGCAGCTTTTATAGCGGGACAACCTACGAGCAGTACTTC. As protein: CASSFYSGTTYEQYF.

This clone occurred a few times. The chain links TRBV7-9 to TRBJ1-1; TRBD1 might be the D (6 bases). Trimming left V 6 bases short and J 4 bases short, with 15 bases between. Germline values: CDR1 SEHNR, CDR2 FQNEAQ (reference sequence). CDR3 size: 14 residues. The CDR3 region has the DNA TGTGCCAGCAGACCACAGGGTGAACGCACTGAAGCTTTCTTT. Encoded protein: CASRPQGERTEAFF.

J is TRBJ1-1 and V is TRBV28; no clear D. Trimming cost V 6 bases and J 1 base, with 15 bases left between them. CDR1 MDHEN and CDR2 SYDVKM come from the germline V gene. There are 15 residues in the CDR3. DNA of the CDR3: TGTGCCAGCAGCGCGACTCGGGTCCGGAACACTGAAGCTTTCTTT. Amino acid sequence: CASSATRVRNTEAFF. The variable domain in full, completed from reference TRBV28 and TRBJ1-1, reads DVKVTQSSRYLVKRTGEKVFLECVQDMDHENMFWYRQDPGLGLRLIYFSYDVKMKEKGDIPEGYSVSREKKERFSLILESASTNQTSMYLCASSATRVRNTEAFFGQGTRLTVV.

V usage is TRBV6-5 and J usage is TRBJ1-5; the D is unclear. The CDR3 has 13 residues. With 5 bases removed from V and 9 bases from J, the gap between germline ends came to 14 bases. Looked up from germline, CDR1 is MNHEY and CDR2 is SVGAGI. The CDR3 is CASSESANLPQHF. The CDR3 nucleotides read TGTGCCAGCAGTGAGTCCGCTAACTTGCCCCAGCATTTT.

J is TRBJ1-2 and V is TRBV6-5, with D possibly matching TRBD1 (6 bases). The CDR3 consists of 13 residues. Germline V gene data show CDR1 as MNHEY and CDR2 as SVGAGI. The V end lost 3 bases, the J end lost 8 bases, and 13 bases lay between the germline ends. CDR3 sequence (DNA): TGTGCCAGCAGTTATGCAGGGGTGGGAGGCTACACCTTC. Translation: CASSYAGVGGYTF.